This T cell receptor (beta chain) was recovered during a study of blood T cell repertoires in COVID-19. The repertoire was sequenced with immunoSEQ multiplex PCR; TCRdb's copy has only in-frame clones and lacks some. The top ten clones hold approximately 3.1% of a sample with approximately 350,000 clones, about 90% of them seen once. The CDR3 sequence is 14 residues long. Germline loops: CDR1 SNHLY, CDR2 FYNNEI. After removal of 9 bases from V and 8 bases from J, the junction contained 12 bases not matched to a gene. This sequence was found in a woman aged 30 to 39 who had recovered from COVID-19. The chain recombines TRBV2 with TRBJ1-4, with 7 bases that match TRBD1. Sequencing was carried out using PBMCs or T cells enriched from blood (not recorded which). DNA for the CDR3: TGTGCCAGTAAACAGGGGCCAGCGGACGAAAAACTGTTTTTT. Translation gives CASKQGPADEKLFF.